The entry that follows covers one TCR beta chain sequence. These data originate in a study of blood T cell repertoires in COVID-19. Sequencing used immunoSEQ multiplex PCR; TCRdb keeps in-frame clones, though not all of them. The sample holds 55,000 to 90,000 clones, 81% seen once. The sequencing sample was made of peripheral blood. This TCR was sampled from a woman in her seventies with acute or convalescent COVID-19.

Here the CDR3 reads CASSISETGNQPQHF. As DNA, the CDR3 is TGTGCCAGTAGTATATCTGAGACTGGTAATCAGCCCCAGCATTTT. The genes are TRBV19 and TRBJ1-5; no clear D gene. Germline lookup yields CDR1 LNHDA and CDR2 SQIVND (reference sequence). This CDR3 region has 15 residues. Trimming left V 2 bases short and J 4 bases short, with 12 bases between.